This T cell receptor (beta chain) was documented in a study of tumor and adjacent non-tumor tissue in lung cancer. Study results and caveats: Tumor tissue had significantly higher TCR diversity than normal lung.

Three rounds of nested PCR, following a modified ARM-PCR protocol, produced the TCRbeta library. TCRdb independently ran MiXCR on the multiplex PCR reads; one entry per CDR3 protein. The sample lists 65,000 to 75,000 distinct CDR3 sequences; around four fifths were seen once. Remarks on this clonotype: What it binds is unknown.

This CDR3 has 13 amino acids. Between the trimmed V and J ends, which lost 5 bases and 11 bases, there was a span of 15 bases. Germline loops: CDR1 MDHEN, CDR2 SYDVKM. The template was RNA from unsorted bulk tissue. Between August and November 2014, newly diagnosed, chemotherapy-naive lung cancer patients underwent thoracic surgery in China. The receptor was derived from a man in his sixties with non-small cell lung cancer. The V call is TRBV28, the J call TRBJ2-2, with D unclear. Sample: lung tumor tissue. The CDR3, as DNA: TGTGCCAGCAGTCCCAGTAGTAGAGGAGAGCTGTTTTTT. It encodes CASSPSSRGELFF.